This TCR beta chain stems from a study of T cells in Graves' hyperthyroidism and ophthalmopathy. V gave up 8 bases and J gave up 0 bases, with 16 bases separating them. This CDR3 region has 14 residues. Germline V gene lookup returns CDR1 DFQATT and CDR2 SNEGSKA (reference sequence). Amplification targeted TCR beta CDR3 regions from RNA transcripts. RT-PCR in the first round (using the HTBI primer set) targeted the TCR CDR3. Each CDR3 protein is one row after TCRdb ran MiXCR on the multiplex PCR reads. The table includes under 700,000 distinct CDR3 sequences, around 42% detected once. Only a few counts were recorded for this clonotype.

The TCR sequence derives from a woman aged 18-29 years with Graves' hyperthyroidism. The chain has TRBV20-1 and TRBJ1-2, with a tentative D call TRBD1 (6 bases). Sequenced material: peripheral blood or thyroid tissue (not recorded which). The DNA for the CDR3 is TGCAGTCCTCATTGGGGGGCGGCTAACTATGGCTACACCTTC. It is translated as CSPHWGAANYGYTF.